This TCR beta chain is from a study of blood T cells in healthy people across ages (dated by TCRdb to 2014 to 2015). Background on the whole study: In model experiments, template switching captured roughly one uniquely barcoded TCR beta cDNA molecule for every two T cells. To avoid experimental bias, donors of different ages were randomly spread across the sequencing lanes. Using the same blood draw, the study looked at two additional independent replicas of 1 million unique cDNA reads for two donors, one aged 18 to 29 and the other aged 80 or older. To track age-related changes in TCR beta repertoire diversity, the study relied on deep sequencing normalized with unique cDNA molecular identifiers. The donors were divided into four age groups: young (average around 16 years), middle-aged (about 40), aged (approximately 62) and long-lived (nearly 85).

Regarding this clonotype: Its cognate antigen has yet to be identified. The record has no base qualities; no much larger clone is one base away.

The CDR3, cysteine through phenylalanine, is 16 amino acids long. CDR3 DNA is the only sequence kept; it has 48 bases, read in frame from the first base. The junction carries 15 bases between V and J, which are trimmed by 3 bases and 3 bases respectively. CDR1 is given as WSHSY and CDR2 as SAAADI, both from the germline V gene. The paper as a whole reports these results and caveats: Compared with the aged group, the long-lived group had more naive CD4+ T cells, fewer expanded clones and increased TCR diversity, a pattern suggesting age selection. Bulk unsorted PBMC profiling prevented conclusive comparison of naive and antigen-experienced compartments. As age increased, observed TCR beta diversity per million T cells dropped in a roughly linear way, and a significant reduction was already evident by age around 41. Estimates of total diversity based on one million sequenced T cells were considered lower bounds and underestimates. The CMV infection status of donors was not known, potentially confounding age-related changes in expanded clonotypes. A strong correlation was found between observed TCR beta diversity and the percentage of naive T cells measured by flow cytometry.

The library was made by 5' RACE. The sample was run on an Illumina HiSeq 2500. A second PCR of roughly 7 to 11 cycles was performed with a sample-barcoded 5' primer and a J-beta primer mix. Each TCR beta cDNA molecule received a unique molecular identifier from a template-switch 5' adaptor carrying 12 random nucleotides. Each sample yielded at least 2.5 million CDR3-containing paired-end reads. First-strand cDNA was synthesized from all RNA with the Mint cDNA synthesis kit, primed by a TRBC-specific oligonucleotide. Following uracil-DNA glycosylase treatment, all cDNA underwent a first 18-cycle PCR with the universal primers M1SS and BC2_uni_R. Processing in the source paper ran as follows. Normalization of each sample was performed by random selection of 1 million high-quality reads, each carrying a distinct molecular identifier. Instead of being binned into consensus sequences, reads that shared molecular identifiers were thrown out. MiTCR, with a Q25 quality threshold and the strictest error-elimination algorithm, was used for CDR3 identification, clonotype clustering and error correction. Lower-bound total TCR beta diversity was estimated with a nonparametric unseen species model using Euler transformation. TCRdb trimmed the raw reads at Q25, called clones with MiXCR and kept productive beta chains. Rows with one shared CDR3 protein collapse into an entry with the most common genes and DNA. V and J calls and clone size were set by TCRdb, not the authors. The sample profile shows roughly 2 million distinct CDR3 sequences; around 50% of them were found once. The top ten clonotypes cover around 2.1% of the sample.

Donors were 39 systemically healthy Caucasian individuals from Russia aged 6 to 90 years. About 9.6 milliliters of peripheral blood were collected from each donor into EDTA-treated Vacutainer tubes. Ficoll-Paque density-gradient centrifugation was used to isolate PBMCs, with at least 7 million obtained per sample. Total RNA, at least 6 micrograms per sample, was extracted from PBMCs with Trizol reagent. For every donor, flow cytometry on a PBMC aliquot measured the percentage of naive CD45RAhigh/CD27high T cells. Sequenced sample: blood. The TCR comes from a woman aged 40-49 years in good health. The sequence is built from TRBV10-2 and TRBJ2-1, with no D gene named confidently. The CDR3 reads CASSERMRVGYNEQFF. The DNA is as follows: TGCGCCAGCAGTGAAAGGATGCGCGTGGGCTACAATGAGCAGTTCTTC.